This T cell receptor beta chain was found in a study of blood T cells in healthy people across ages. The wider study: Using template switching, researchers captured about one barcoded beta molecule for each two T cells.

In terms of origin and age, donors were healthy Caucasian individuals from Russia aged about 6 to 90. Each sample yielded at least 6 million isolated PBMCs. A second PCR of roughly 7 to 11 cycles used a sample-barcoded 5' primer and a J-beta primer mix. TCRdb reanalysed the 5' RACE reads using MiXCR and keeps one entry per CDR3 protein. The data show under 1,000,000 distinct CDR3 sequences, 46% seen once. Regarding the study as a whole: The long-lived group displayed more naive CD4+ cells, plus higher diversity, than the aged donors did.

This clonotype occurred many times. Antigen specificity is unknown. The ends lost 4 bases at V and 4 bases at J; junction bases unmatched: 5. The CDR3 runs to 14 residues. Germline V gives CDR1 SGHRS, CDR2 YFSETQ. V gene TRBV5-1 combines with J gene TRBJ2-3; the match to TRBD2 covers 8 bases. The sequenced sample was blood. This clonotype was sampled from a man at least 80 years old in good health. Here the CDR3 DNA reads TGCGCCAGCAGCCGCGGGGGGAGGTCAGATACGCAGTATTTT. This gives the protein CASSRGGRSDTQYF.